The 8 T cell receptor beta chains below all came from one sample that was sequenced in a study of graft-versus-host responses after intestinal transplantation (dated by TCRdb to the early 2020s). Libraries came from the immunoSEQ multiplex PCR assay. The table comes from immuneACCESS by way of TCRdb, which keeps in-frame sequences with V and J called. Part of the clones is missing from these tables; in studies checked, under half for an unresolved V gene and the rest for unknown reasons. The sample includes 15,000 to 20,000 clones, with around 90% observed a single time. Of the sample, under 2% is held by the ten largest clones. The source material was PBMCs, sampled more than 350 days after transplant. The receptor source for this set is a human patient who received an intestinal transplant, so some T cells may come from the graft donor.

This clone was seen a few times. A read error may produce the germline difference seen at one junction end. This chain uses TRBV7-2 with TRBJ2-1, with no clear D. The CDR3 extends over 12 amino acids. The germline V gene encodes CDR1 SGHTA and CDR2 FQGNSA. The CDR3 sequence: CASSLAYNEQFF. The CDR3 DNA sequence: TGTGCCAGCAGCCTAGCCTACAATGAGCAGTTCTTC.

J is TRBJ2-5 and V is TRBV10-3; possibly TRBD1 for D (7 bases). The assigned J gene may be wrong: the sequence end matches TRBJ2-7 better. The CDR3 is 17 residues long. Looked up from germline, CDR1 is ENHRY and CDR2 is SYGVKD. CDR3 bases: TGTGCCATCAGTGAGTCCGGGGGACAGAGGGGCCCCTACGAGCAGTACTTC. This translates into CAISESGGQRGPYEQYF.

The chain combines TRBV5-1 with TRBJ1-2; 7 nucleotides align to TRBD1. The V segment lost 0 bases and the J segment 4 bases; nucleotides outside the gene matches: 6. Germline lookup yields CDR1 SGHRS and CDR2 YFSETQ. The CDR3 runs to 15 residues. CDR3 in DNA: TGCGCCAGCAGCTTGGCGGGGACAGCCACCTATGGCTACACCTTC. Amino acid sequence: CASSLAGTATYGYTF.

The CDR3, as DNA: TGTGCCAGCAGGGGGGGCGATGGCTACACCTTC. This sequence encodes CASRGGDGYTF. The J gene is TRBJ1-2, the V gene TRBV25-1, with D maybe TRBD1 (6 bases). This CDR3 region has 11 residues. Trimming shortened V by 6 bases and J by 6 bases, and 8 bases separated the two germline ends. Germline V gene sequence: CDR1 MGHDK, CDR2 SYGVNS.

The chain has TRBV6-4 and TRBJ2-1; TRBD2 agrees at 9 bases. V was clipped by 2 bases and J by 8 bases; unmatched bases: 4. Germline CDR1 is MRHNA and CDR2 is SNTAGT. The CDR3 consists of 14 residues. The CDR3 DNA follows: TGTGCCAGCAGTGACGGCGGGGGGGCCGATGAGCAGTTCTTC. It specifies CASSDGGGADEQFF.

This rearrangement joins TRBV6-5 to TRBJ1-2; D not certain. Germline-derived CDR1 and CDR2 are MNHEY and SVGAGI. Trimming left V 0 bases short and J 4 bases short, with 9 bases between. The CDR3 contains 14 residues. The CDR3 loop is CASSYSRSAYGYTF. The CDR3, as DNA: TGTGCCAGCAGTTACTCTCGGTCAGCCTATGGCTACACCTTC.

The chain couples TRBV5-1 to TRBJ2-5; TRBD2 agrees at 9 bases. The ends lost 4 bases at V and 4 bases at J; junction bases unmatched: 17. Germline V gives CDR1 SGHRS, CDR2 YFSETQ. The CDR3 covers 18 residues. CDR3 sequence: CASSLLRRTSEAGETQYF. CDR3 nucleotide sequence: TGCGCCAGCAGCCTCCTCCGGCGGACTAGCGAGGCGGGAGAGACCCAGTACTTC.

V is TRBV28 and J is TRBJ2-2; tentatively, D is TRBD1 (6 bases). Between the trimmed V and J ends, which lost 6 bases and 4 bases, there was a span of 12 bases. Germline V gene data show CDR1 as MDHEN and CDR2 as SYDVKM. This CDR3 has 14 residues. The CDR3 coding sequence is TGTGCCAGCAGCCTGACAGGTTTCACCGGGGAGCTGTTTTTT. Its protein is CASSLTGFTGELFF.